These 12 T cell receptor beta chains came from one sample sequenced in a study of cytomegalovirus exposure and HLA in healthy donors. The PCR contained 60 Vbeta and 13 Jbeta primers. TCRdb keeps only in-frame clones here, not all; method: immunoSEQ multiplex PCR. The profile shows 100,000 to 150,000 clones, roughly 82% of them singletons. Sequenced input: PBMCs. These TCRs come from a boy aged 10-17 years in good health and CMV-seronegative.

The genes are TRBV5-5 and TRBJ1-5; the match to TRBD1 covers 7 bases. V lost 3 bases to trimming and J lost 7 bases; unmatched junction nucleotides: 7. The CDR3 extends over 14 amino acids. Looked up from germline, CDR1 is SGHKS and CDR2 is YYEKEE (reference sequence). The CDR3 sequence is CASSSPGGEQPQHF. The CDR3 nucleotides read TGTGCCAGCAGCTCACCAGGGGGAGAACAGCCCCAGCATTTT.

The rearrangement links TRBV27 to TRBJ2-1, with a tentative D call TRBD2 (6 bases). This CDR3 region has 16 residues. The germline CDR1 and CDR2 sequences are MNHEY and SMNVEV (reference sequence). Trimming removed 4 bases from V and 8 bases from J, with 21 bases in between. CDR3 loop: CASSSSLYPAGHEQFF. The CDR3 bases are TGTGCCAGCAGTTCGTCCCTCTACCCCGCGGGACATGAGCAGTTCTTC.

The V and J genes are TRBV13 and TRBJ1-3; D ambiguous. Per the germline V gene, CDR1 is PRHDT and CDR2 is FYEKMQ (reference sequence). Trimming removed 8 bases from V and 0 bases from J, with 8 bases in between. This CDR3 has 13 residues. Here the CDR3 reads CASGSGSGNTIYF. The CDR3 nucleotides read TGTGCCAGCGGGTCGGGCTCTGGAAACACCATATATTTT.

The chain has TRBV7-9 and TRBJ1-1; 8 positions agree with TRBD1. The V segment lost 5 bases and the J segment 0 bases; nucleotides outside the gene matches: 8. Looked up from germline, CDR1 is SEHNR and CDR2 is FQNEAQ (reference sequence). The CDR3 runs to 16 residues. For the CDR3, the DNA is TGTGCCAGCAGCCCGCGGACAGGGATATTGAACACTGAAGCTTTCTTT. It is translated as CASSPRTGILNTEAFF.

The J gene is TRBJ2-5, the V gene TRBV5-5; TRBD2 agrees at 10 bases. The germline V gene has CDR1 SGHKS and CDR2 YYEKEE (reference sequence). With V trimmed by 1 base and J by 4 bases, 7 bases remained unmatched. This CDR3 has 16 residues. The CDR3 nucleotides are TGTGCCAGCAGCTTGCCAAGCGGGAGGGTCGGAGAGACCCAGTACTTC. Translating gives CASSLPSGRVGETQYF.

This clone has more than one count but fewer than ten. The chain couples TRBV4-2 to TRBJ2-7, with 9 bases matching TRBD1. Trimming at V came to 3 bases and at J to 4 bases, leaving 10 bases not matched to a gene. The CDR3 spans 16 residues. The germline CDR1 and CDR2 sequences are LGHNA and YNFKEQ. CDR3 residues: CASSQSSQGAGYEQYF. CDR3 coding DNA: TGTGCCAGCAGCCAGTCATCACAGGGGGCAGGGTACGAGCAGTACTTC.

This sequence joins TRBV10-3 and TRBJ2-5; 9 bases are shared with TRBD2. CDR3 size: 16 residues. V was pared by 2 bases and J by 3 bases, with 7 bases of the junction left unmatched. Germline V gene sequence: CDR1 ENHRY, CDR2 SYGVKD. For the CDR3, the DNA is TGTGCCATCAGTGAGGGGGTAGCGGGAGTGGAAGAGACCCAGTACTTC. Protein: CAISEGVAGVEETQYF.

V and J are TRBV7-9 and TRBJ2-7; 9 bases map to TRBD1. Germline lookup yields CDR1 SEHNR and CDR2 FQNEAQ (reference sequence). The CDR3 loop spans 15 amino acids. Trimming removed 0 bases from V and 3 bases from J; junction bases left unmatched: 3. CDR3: CASSLAPGQGYEQYF. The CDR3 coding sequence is TGTGCCAGCAGCTTAGCCCCGGGACAGGGCTACGAGCAGTACTTC.

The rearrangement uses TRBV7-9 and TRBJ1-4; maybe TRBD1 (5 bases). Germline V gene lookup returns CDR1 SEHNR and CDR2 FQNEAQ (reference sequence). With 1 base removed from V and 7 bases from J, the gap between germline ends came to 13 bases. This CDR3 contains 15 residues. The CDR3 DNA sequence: TGTGCCAGCAGCTTAGTGGCCCTAGGGGTTGAAAAACTGTTTTTT. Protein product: CASSLVALGVEKLFF.

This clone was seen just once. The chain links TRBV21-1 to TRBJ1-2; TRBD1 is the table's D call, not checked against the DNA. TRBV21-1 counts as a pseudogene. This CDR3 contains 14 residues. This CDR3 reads CASSRAEPFYGYTF. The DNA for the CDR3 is TGTGCCAGCAGCAGGGCAGAACCATTCTATGGCTACACCTTC.

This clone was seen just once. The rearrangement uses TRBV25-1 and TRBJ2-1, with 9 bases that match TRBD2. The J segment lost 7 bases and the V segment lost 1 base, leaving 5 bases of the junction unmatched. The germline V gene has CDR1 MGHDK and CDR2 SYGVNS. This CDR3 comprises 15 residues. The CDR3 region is CASSESLAGRNEQFF. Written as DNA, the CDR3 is TGTGCCAGCAGTGAATCCCTAGCGGGGCGGAATGAGCAGTTCTTC. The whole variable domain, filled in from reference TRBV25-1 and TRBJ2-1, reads EADIYQTPRYLVIGTGKKITLECSQTMGHDKMYWYQQDPGMELHLIHYSYGVNSTEKGDLSSESTVSRIRTEHFPLTLESARPSHTSQYLCASSESLAGRNEQFFGPGTRLTVL.

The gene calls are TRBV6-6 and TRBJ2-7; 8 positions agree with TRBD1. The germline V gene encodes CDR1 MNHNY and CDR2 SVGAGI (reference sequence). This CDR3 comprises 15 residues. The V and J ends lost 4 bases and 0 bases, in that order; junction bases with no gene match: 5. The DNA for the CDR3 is TGTGCCAGCAGTTCCACAGGGGGTAGCTCCTACGAGCAGTACTTC. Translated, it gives CASSSTGGSSYEQYF.